The sequence of this TCR beta chain was determined in a study of beta chain features in type 1 diabetes. The study's findings and limits: TCRB CDR3s were moderately but significantly shorter in Type 1 diabetes patients in all four CD4+ subsets. Cells carrying high TCR expression could end up over-represented when cDNA is sequenced. In comparison with healthy donors, patients had naive, central memory and Treg TCRB repertoires that appeared more similar.

A sort by CD45RO/CCR7/CD25/CD127/CD95/CD27 yielded CD4+ naive, central memory, regulatory and stem cell-like memory cells. A note on this clone: Its target is unknown.

cDNA synthesis used the whole RNA isolate, giving expressed TCRB sequences. TCRdb keeps only in-frame clones here, not all; method: immunoSEQ multiplex PCR. Altogether roughly 230,000 clones are present, around 10% being singletons, with the ten largest covering about 0.03%. Sequencing was done on a sample of naive CD4+ T cells from blood. This TCR was sampled from a woman under 30 in good health.

The CDR3 bases are TGTGCCAGCAGCTTGGGGCCGGGGGACAGCGCTCAGCCCCAGCATTTT. It yields the protein CASSLGPGDSAQPQHF. This chain joins TRBV5-6 and TRBJ1-5, with 7 bases matching TRBD1. V lost 0 bases, J lost 6 bases, and 9 bases stayed unmatched. The CDR3 spans 16 residues. Germline CDR1 SGHDT, CDR2 YYEEEE.